This TCR beta chain emerged from a study of cytomegalovirus exposure and HLA in healthy donors. Study-level background: Among approximately 400 genotyped donors, around 77% fell in the Caucasian-associated ancestry cluster.

Study-level points and caveats: A later analysis showed that HLA-associated TCR beta chains had undergone more clonal expansion than equally common others.

CDR1 is SGHDT and CDR2 is YYEEEE in the germline V gene. The trim removed 0 bases at V and 2 bases at J, leaving 1 base unmatched. CDR3 length: 15 residues. Use of 60 Vbeta and 13 Jbeta primers characterized the PCR. TCRdb's copy holds only in-frame clones and misses some; the assay was immunoSEQ multiplex PCR. Of over 55,000 clones in the sample, approximately 70% were seen once. With respect to this clone: The antigen remains undetermined.

Sequenced sample: PBMCs. This sequence was found in a woman in her fifties or sixties in good health and CMV-seropositive. J is TRBJ2-1 and V is TRBV5-6; TRBD2 matches at 8 bases. The CDR3 region has the DNA TGTGCCAGCAGCTTGGATAGCGGGACCTACAATGAGCAGTTCTTC. Translation: CASSLDSGTYNEQFF.